Listed below are T cell receptor beta chains from one sample, sequenced in a study of cytomegalovirus exposure and HLA in healthy donors. Here immunoSEQ multiplex PCR was the method, and the copy in TCRdb shows in-frame clones only, minus some. This sample has around 300,000 clones; just over 85% occur once, and the top ten carry around 1%. The source material was PBMCs. The receptors come from a woman under 30 in good health and CMV-seronegative. Each CDR3 is given with its conserved first and last residue.

j_call: TRBJ2-7; v_call: TRBV4-1; cdr3_aa: CASSQQRLDHEQYF
j_call: TRBJ2-7; v_call: TRBV7-9; cdr3_aa: CASSSGTSGYEQYF
j_call: TRBJ1-1; v_call: TRBV6-6; cdr3_aa: CASSRGQGYNTEAFF
j_call: TRBJ1-6; v_call: TRBV5-1; cdr3_aa: CASSSGQGDYSPLHF
j_call: TRBJ1-6; v_call: TRBV19; cdr3_aa: CASSPGDRGRSPLHF
j_call: TRBJ2-3; v_call: TRBV11-2; cdr3_aa: CASRDSGRNTDTQYF
j_call: TRBJ1-4; v_call: TRBV4-3; cdr3_aa: CASSQDRGSRNEKLFF
j_call: TRBJ2-5; v_call: TRBV27; cdr3_aa: CASSFRRTGGLQETQYF
j_call: TRBJ2-5; v_call: TRBV27; cdr3_aa: CASSFSGGARLLETQYF
j_call: TRBJ1-5; v_call: TRBV18; cdr3_aa: CASSPGDGGNQPQHF
j_call: TRBJ2-1; v_call: TRBV27; cdr3_aa: CASSCGGYYNEQFF
j_call: TRBJ2-1; v_call: TRBV11-3; cdr3_aa: CASSWTSGGANEQFF
j_call: TRBJ2-1; v_call: TRBV2; cdr3_aa: CASRGTSASSAYNEQFF
j_call: TRBJ1-5; v_call: TRBV10-1; cdr3_aa: CASSEGGFGNQPQHF
j_call: TRBJ2-7; v_call: TRBV5-6; cdr3_aa: CASSWGGGPSYEQYF
j_call: TRBJ2-7; v_call: TRBV28; cdr3_aa: CASSPVRGTAYEQYF
j_call: TRBJ2-1; v_call: TRBV9; cdr3_aa: CASSVSHQRGGGLNEQFF
j_call: TRBJ1-1; v_call: TRBV27; cdr3_aa: CASSGQGNTEAFF
j_call: TRBJ2-7; v_call: TRBV6-5; cdr3_aa: CASSSRDHHYEQYF
j_call: TRBJ2-7; v_call: TRBV10-3; cdr3_aa: CAIGTRERYEQYF
j_call: TRBJ2-7; v_call: TRBV4-1; cdr3_aa: CASSYNRGTSYEQYF
j_call: TRBJ2-5; v_call: TRBV13; cdr3_aa: CASSPGQGYQETQYF